One sample yielded the 7 T cell receptor beta chains listed below, sequenced in a study of shared clonotypes between healthy human individuals. Only in-frame clones appear in the TCRdb table, and some are missing; sequencing was by immunoSEQ multiplex PCR. The sample shows 2,500,000 or so clones, around 90% of them seen only once. The source material was naive CD4+ T cells from PBMCs. Subset reported: CD45RA+ positively selected. These receptors all come from a man younger than 30 in good health. Some clones in this sample may be carry-over from other donors' samples.

The chain recombines TRBV9 with TRBJ2-4; D unresolved. Deletions cut 4 bases from V and 0 bases from J, with 17 bases between. This CDR3 comprises 17 residues. CDR1 and CDR2 from the germline V gene are SGDLS and YYNGEE. CDR3 nucleotides: TGTGCCAGCAGCCCCACCGGCTCTTGGGTAGCCAAAAACATTCAGTACTTC. Protein product: CASSPTGSWVAKNIQYF.

For the CDR3, the DNA is TGTGCCTGGACCAGACTAGCGGGAGGTGCAGATACGCAGTATTTT. Translation: CAWTRLAGGADTQYF. The chain employs TRBV30 and TRBJ2-3; 13 bases align to TRBD2. The CDR3 covers 15 residues. Trimming removed 4 bases from V and 4 bases from J; junction bases left unmatched: 5. Germline V gene data show CDR1 as GTSNPN and CDR2 as SVGIG (reference sequence).

The V and J genes are TRBV10-3 and TRBJ1-2; the match to TRBD1 covers 8 bases. The V segment lost 4 bases and the J segment 3 bases; nucleotides outside the gene matches: 7. This CDR3 is built from 15 residues. Germline assignment: CDR1 ENHRY and CDR2 SYGVKD. The CDR3 region has the DNA TGTGCCATCAGTGTGGACAGGGCAGTGGACTATGGCTACACCTTC. It specifies CAISVDRAVDYGYTF.

Note on this clone: Other DNA sequences of this sample code for an identical CDR3. This sequence joins TRBV5-1 and TRBJ2-7, with D uncertain. This CDR3 has 13 residues. CDR1 and CDR2 (germline): SGHRS, YFSETQ. The V end lost 0 bases, the J end lost 2 bases, and 6 bases lay between the germline ends. This CDR3 reads CASSLVSPYEQYF. The CDR3 region has the DNA TGCGCCAGCAGCTTGGTTTCCCCCTACGAGCAGTACTTC. The full variable domain, completed using reference TRBV5-1 and TRBJ2-7, is KAGVTQTPRYLIKTRGQQVTLSCSPISGHRSVSWYQQTPGQGLQFLFEYFSETQRNKGNFPGRFSGRQFSNSRSEMNVSTLELGDSALYLCASSLVSPYEQYFGPGTRLTVT.

A note on this clone: Other DNA sequences in the sample encode the same CDR3. The chain has TRBV7-3 and TRBJ2-6; no clear D gene. The length of the CDR3 is 14 residues. The V end lost 2 bases, the J end lost 0 bases, and 2 bases lay between the germline ends. In germline, CDR1 is SGHTA, CDR2 FQGTGA. The CDR3 sequence is CASSLDSGANVLTF. CDR3 nucleotides: TGTGCCAGCAGCTTAGACTCTGGGGCCAACGTCCTGACTTTC.

The V and J genes are TRBV28 and TRBJ2-1; D not resolved. The germline V gene has CDR1 MDHEN and CDR2 SYDVKM. The CDR3 extends over 16 amino acids. V was cut by 2 bases and J by 2 bases, with 13 bases left in between. CDR3 region: CASSLAVQTPYNEQFF. CDR3 DNA: TGTGCCAGCAGTTTAGCCGTCCAGACCCCCTACAATGAGCAGTTCTTC.

The rearrangement links TRBV27 to TRBJ2-4; D is undetermined. CDR3 length: 14 amino acids. CDR1 and CDR2 from the germline V gene are MNHEY and SMNVEV (reference sequence). Trimming took off 5 bases at V and 3 bases at J, with 11 bases between the two ends. In DNA, the CDR3 is TGTGCCAGCAGTACCCTATCCCTCAAAAACATTCAGTACTTC. It translates to CASSTLSLKNIQYF.